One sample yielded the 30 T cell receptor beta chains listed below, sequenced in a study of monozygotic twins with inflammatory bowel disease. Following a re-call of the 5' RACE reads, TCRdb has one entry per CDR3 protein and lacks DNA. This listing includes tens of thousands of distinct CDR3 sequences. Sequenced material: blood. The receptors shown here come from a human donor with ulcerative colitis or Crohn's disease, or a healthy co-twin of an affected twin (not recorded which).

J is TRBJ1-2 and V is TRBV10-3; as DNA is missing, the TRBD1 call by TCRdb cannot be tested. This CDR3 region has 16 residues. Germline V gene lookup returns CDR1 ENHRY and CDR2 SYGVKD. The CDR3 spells CAISEGWTGTHYGYTF.

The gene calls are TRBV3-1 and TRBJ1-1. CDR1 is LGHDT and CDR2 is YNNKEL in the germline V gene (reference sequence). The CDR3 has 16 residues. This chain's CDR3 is CASSPIGPEPTTEAFF.

The CDR3 loop reads CASSHLTENTEAFF. This chain connects TRBV5-1 to TRBJ1-1. The CDR3 runs to 14 residues. The germline V gene encodes CDR1 SGHRS and CDR2 YFSETQ.

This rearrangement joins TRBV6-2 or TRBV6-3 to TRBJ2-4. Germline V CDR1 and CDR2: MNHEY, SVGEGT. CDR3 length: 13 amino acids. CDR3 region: CASSPDVNLIQYF.

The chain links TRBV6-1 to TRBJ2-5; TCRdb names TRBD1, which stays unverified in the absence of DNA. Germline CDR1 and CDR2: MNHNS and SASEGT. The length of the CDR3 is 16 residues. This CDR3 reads CASSEGFVGQAGIQYF.

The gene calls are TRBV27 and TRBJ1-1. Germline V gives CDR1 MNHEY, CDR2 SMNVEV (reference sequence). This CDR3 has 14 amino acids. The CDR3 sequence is CASSFRYMNTEAFF.

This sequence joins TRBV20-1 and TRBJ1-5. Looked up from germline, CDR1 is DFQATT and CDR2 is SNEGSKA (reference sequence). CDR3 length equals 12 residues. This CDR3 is CSAYVPNQPQQF.

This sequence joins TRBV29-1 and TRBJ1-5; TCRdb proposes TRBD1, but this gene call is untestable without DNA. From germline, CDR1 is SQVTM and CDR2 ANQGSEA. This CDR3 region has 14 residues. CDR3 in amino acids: CSVLERDRGQPQHF.

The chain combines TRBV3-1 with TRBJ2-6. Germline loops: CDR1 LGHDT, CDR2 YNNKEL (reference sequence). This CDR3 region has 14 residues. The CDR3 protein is CASSQGSGANVLTF.

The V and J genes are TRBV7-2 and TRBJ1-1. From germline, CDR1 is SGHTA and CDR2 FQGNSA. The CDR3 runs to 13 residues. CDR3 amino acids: CASSAEDATEAFF.

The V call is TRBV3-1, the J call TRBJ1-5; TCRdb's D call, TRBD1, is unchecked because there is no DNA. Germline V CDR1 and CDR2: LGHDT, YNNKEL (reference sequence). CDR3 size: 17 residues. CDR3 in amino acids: CASSQDSGTGNNQPQHF.

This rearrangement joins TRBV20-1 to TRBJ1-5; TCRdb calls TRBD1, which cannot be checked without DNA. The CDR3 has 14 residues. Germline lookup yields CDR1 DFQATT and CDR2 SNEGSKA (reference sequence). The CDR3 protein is CSAPPGAGNQPQHF.

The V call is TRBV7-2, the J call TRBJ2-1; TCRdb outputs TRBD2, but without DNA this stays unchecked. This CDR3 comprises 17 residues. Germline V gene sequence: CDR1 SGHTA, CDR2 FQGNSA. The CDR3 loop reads CASSSSGLSVSYNEQFF.

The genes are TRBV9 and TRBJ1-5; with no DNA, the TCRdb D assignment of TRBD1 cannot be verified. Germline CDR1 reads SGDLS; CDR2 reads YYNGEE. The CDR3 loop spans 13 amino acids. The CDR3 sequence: CASSDRGNQPQHF.

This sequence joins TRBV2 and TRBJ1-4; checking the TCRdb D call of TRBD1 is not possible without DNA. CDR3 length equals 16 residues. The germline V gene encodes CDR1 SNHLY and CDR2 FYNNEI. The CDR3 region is CASSTYYRGTNEKLFF.

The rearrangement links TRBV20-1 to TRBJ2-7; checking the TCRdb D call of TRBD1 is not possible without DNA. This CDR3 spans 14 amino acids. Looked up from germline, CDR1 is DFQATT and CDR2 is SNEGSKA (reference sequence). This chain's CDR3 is CSARVPGQDYEQYF.

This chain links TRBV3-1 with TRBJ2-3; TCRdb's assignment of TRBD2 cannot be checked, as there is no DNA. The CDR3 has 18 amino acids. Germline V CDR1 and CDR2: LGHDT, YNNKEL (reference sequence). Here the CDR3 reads CASSHLVRRRGGGDTQYF.

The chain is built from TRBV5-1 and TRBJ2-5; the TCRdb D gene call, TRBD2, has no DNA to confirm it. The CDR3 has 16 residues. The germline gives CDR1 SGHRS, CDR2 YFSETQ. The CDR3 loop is CASSNGLAGLQETQYF. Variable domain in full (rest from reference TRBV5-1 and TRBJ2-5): KAGVTQTPRYLIKTRGQQVTLSCSPISGHRSVSWYQQTPGQGLQFLFEYFSETQRNKGNFPGRFSGRQFSNSRSEMNVSTLELGDSALYLCASSNGLAGLQETQYFGPGTRLLVL.

The chain's CDR3 is CASSRQVTSGNTIYF. The chain carries TRBV5-6 and TRBJ1-3; as DNA is missing, the TRBD1 call by TCRdb cannot be tested. The CDR3 is made up of 15 amino acids. Looked up from germline, CDR1 is SGHDT and CDR2 is YYEEEE.

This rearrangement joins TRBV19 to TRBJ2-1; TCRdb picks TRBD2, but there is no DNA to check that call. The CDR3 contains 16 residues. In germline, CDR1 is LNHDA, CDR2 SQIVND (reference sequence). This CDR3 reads CASSISGRDLRREQFF.

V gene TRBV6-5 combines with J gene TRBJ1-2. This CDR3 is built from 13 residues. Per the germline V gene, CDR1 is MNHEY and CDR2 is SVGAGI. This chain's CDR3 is CASSYSEVDGYTF.

CDR3 residues: CASAPLGTGYTGELFF. The chain combines TRBV13 with TRBJ2-2; the TRBD1 assignment by TCRdb is unverifiable without DNA. Germline V gene sequence: CDR1 PRHDT, CDR2 FYEKMQ (reference sequence). This CDR3 region has 16 residues.

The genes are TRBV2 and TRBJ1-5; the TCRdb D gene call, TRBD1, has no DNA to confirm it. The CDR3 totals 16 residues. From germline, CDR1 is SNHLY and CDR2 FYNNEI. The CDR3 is CASSLDSRLDNQPQHF.

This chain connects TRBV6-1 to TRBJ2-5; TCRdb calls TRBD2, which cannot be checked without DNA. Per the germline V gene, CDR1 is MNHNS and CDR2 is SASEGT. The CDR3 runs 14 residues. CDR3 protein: CASTMGLVQETQYF.

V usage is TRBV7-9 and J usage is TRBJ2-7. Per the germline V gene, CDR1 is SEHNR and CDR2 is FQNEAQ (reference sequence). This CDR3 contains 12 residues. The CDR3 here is CASSLVGDEQYF. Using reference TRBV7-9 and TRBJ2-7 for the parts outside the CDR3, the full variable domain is DTGVSQNPRHKITKRGQNVTFRCDPISEHNRLYWYRQTLGQGPEFLTYFQNEAQLEKSRLLSDRFSAERPKGSFSTLEIQRTEQGDSAMYLCASSLVGDEQYFGPGTRLTVT.

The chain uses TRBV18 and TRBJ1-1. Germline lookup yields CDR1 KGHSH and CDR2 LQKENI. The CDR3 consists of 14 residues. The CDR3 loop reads CASSPQGGGPEAFF.

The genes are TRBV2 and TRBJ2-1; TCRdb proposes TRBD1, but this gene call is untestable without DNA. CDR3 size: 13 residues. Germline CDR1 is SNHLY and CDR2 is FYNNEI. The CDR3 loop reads CASSIDSRREQFF.

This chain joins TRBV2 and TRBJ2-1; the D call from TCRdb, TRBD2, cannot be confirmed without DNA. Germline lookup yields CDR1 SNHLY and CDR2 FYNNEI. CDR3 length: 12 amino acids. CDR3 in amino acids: CASSLSGNEQFF.

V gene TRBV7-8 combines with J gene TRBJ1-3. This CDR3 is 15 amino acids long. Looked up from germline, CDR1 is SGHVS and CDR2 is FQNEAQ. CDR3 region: CASSLQLHSGNTIYF.

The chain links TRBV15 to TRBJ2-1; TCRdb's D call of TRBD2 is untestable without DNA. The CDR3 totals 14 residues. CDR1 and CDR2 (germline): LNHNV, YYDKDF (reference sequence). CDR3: CATSSGDQTAVQFF.